The entry below gives a single T cell receptor beta chain sequence along with its context. This CDR3 has 13 amino acids. Per the germline V gene, CDR1 is SQVTM and CDR2 is ANQGSEA. The ends were cut back, 7 bases at V and 8 bases at J, with 20 bases in the middle. TCRdb keeps only in-frame clones here, not all; method: immunoSEQ multiplex PCR. Of a few hundred thousand clones listed, approximately 88% were seen once; the top ten hold approximately 0.94%. These data are taken from a study of cytomegalovirus exposure and HLA in healthy donors. The source material was PBMCs. J is TRBJ1-2 and V is TRBV29-1; D is uncertain. The TCR comes from a woman aged 18-29 years in good health and CMV-seronegative. CDR3 coding DNA: TGCAGCGCAGCACAGCTTCCCGAGAGCGGCTACACCTTC. Translated: CSAAQLPESGYTF.